This T cell receptor beta chain was profiled in a study of shared clonotypes between healthy human individuals. As for the study in general: The donor group consisted of a couple of women and a few men, aged 18 to 49. Three CD4 naive, three CD4 memory, two CD8 naive and one CD8 memory plate were used per donor.

A note on this clone: Its antigen remains unidentified.

TCRdb's copy holds only in-frame clones and misses some; the assay was immunoSEQ multiplex PCR. The data hold about 2.4 million clones, with roughly 93% observed a single time. This CDR3 spans 15 amino acids. Germline V gene lookup returns CDR1 KGHSH and CDR2 LQKENI. V lost 2 bases to trimming and J lost 0 bases, with 8 bases between them. Whole-study findings and limits: The four-donor shared clonotypes exceeded non-shared clonotypes in generation probability, with non-shared ones scoring lower. A few donors had roughly 5% of their naive CD4 clonotypes in common.

The chain combines TRBV18 with TRBJ1-3, with TRBD1 as a possible D gene (5 bases). This receptor was taken from a man aged 18 to 35 in good health. Some clones in this sample may be carry-over from other donors' samples. The sequencing input was naive CD4+ T cells from PBMCs. Subset of the sample: CD45RA+ positively selected. CDR3 in DNA: TGTGCCAGCTCACCAGGACACAACTCTGGAAACACCATATATTTT. Translating it yields CASSPGHNSGNTIYF. Together with reference TRBV18 and TRBJ1-3, the CDR3 gives the full variable domain: NAGVMQNPRHLVRRRGQEARLRCSPMKGHSHVYWYRQLPEEGLKFMVYLQKENIIDESGMPKERFSAEFPKEGPSILRIQQVVRGDSAAYFCASSPGHNSGNTIYFGEGSWLTVV.